The text below deals with one T cell receptor (beta chain). Assay: immunoSEQ multiplex PCR; the TCRdb copy retains only in-frame clones and omits some. Here the sample spans some 170,000 clones, approximately 88% being singletons. These data come from a study of blood T cell repertoires in COVID-19. V gave up 2 bases and J gave up 1 base, with 6 bases separating them. The CDR3 is made up of 13 amino acids. The V gene's germline CDR1 is SGHKS and CDR2 YYEKEE (reference sequence). Sequencing was performed on peripheral blood. This TCR was sampled from a woman aged 60-75 years who had recovered from COVID-19. V gene TRBV5-5 combines with J gene TRBJ1-1; no clear D gene. CDR3 in amino acids: CASSFQSNTEAFF. DNA for the CDR3: TGTGCCAGCAGCTTTCAATCGAACACTGAAGCTTTCTTT. Together with reference TRBV5-5 and TRBJ1-1, the CDR3 gives the full variable domain: DAGVTQSPTHLIKTRGQQVTLRCSPISGHKSVSWYQQVLGQGPQFIFQYYEKEERGRGNFPDRFSARQFPNYSSELNVNALLLGDSALYLCASSFQSNTEAFFGQGTRLTVV.